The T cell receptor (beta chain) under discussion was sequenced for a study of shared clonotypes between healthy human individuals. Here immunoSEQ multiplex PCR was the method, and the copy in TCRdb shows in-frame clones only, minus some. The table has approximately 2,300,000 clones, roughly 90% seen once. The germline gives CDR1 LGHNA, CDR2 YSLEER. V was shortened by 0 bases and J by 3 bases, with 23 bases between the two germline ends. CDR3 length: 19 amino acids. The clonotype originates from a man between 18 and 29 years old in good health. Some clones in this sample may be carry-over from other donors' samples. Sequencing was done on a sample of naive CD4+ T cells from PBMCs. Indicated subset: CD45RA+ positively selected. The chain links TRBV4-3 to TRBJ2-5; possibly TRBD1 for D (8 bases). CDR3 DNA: TGCGCCAGCAGCCAAGATTTGGACAGGGCTAGCGGAATAAAAGAGACCCAGTACTTC. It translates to CASSQDLDRASGIKETQYF.